Detailed here is one T cell receptor beta chain. Antigen unknown. One entry per CDR3 protein results from TCRdb running MiXCR on the reads. Of a few hundred thousand distinct CDR3 sequences in the sample, approximately 40% were seen once. This sample was included in a study of T cell repertoires in cytomegalovirus infection. Study-level background: It was recently identified HLA-C-restricted and well-studied HLA-B-restricted CMV epitopes that the study used. The public TCR beta signatures pointed to both CMV infection and matching HLA type. Broader study findings: Accumulated public TCR beta family frequency recognized individuals carrying CMV together with the relevant HLA. The study found HLA-C-restricted CMV-specific TCR beta clonotypes dominating the ex vivo response.

Trimming cost V 4 bases and J 6 bases, with 17 bases left between them. This CDR3 contains 15 residues. The V gene's germline CDR1 is LNHNV and CDR2 YYDKDF (reference sequence). This rearrangement joins TRBV15 to TRBJ2-3; D perhaps matches TRBD1 (6 bases). The starting material was cultured PBMCs, obtained from culture after CMV antigen stimulation. This sequence was found in a human donor in good health (CMV status not recorded). Some clones in this sample may be carry-over from other donors' samples. The CDR3 loop is CATSTRQAGGDTQYF. CDR3 DNA: TGTGCCACCAGCACCAGACAGGCTGGGGGTGATACGCAGTATTTT.